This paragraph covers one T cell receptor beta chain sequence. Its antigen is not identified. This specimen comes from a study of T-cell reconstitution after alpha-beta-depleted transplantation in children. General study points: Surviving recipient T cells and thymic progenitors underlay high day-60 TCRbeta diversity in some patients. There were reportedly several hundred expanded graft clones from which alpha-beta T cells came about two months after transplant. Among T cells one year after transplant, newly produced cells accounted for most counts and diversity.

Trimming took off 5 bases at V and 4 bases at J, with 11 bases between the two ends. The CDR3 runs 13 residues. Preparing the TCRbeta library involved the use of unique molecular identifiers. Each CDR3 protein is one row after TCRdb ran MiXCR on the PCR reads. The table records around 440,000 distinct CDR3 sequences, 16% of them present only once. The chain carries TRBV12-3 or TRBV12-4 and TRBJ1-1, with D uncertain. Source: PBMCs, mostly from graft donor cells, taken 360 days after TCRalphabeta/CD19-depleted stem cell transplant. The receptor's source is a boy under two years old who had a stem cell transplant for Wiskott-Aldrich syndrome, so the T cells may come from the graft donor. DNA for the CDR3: TGTGCCAGCAGTCACCACATAGTCACTGAAGCTTTCTTT. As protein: CASSHHIVTEAFF.